Here is one T cell receptor (beta chain) with its context. This clonotype was seen a few times. Its antigen is unknown. No clone much larger than this one lies a single base away; base qualities are absent. This sample is part of a study of T-cell reconstitution after alpha-beta-depleted transplantation in children (TCRdb year 2016). The study in broad terms: T-cell immune reconstitution after TCRalphabeta/CD19-depleted allogeneic hematopoietic cell transplantation in children was quantitatively tracked in the study by means of TCR repertoire profiling.

V loses 0 bases at its end and J loses 2 bases; junction bases beyond the gene matches: 5. The CDR3 spans 17 residues, from the cysteine through the phenylalanine. Here the CDR3 DNA is all that survives: 51 bases in frame from base 1. Reading the germline V gene gives CDR1 SGHRS and CDR2 YFSETQ. Receptor amplification or capture employed PCR. This sample was sequenced with an Illumina HiSeq 2500. TCR library preparation used molecular barcoding, with unique molecular identifiers applied to normalize quantification of the TCRbeta repertoire. Using fastp at Q25 and MiXCR, TCRdb reprocessed the public reads and kept productive beta chains. Each entry merges the rows of one CDR3 protein and shows their most common DNA and genes. Here the sample has roughly 500,000 distinct CDR3 sequences; about a sixth occur a single time. The ten biggest clones cover 3.3% of the sample.

The sample here was PBMCs from the stem cell graft donor, taken from the stem cell graft. The origin of this receptor is a human donor who donated a stem cell graft to a child with acute lymphoblastic leukemia. The chain is encoded by TRBV5-1 joined to TRBJ2-3; 11 central bases correspond to TRBD2. The DNA sequence is as follows: TGCGCCAGCAGCTTGGACGGGACTAGCGGTCTCACAGATACGCAGTATTTT. Translated, this is CASSLDGTSGLTDTQYF. The reference TRBV5-1 and TRBJ2-3 proteins fill in what lies around the CDR3, so the full variable domain reads KAGVTQTPRYLIKTRGQQVTLSCSPISGHRSVSWYQQTPGQGLQFLFEYFSETQRNKGNFPGRFSGRQFSNSRSEMNVSTLELGDSALYLCASSLDGTSGLTDTQYFGPGTRLTVL.